These 3 T cell receptor beta chains were all obtained from the same sample, sequenced in a study of T-cell reconstitution after alpha-beta-depleted transplantation in children. Preparation of the TCRbeta library used unique molecular identifiers. From the PCR reads, TCRdb called clonotypes with MiXCR, one entry per CDR3 protein. The sample has 750,000 to 950,000 distinct CDR3 sequences; about 15% are singletons. Sequenced here: PBMCs, mostly from graft donor cells, sampled 360 days after TCRalphabeta/CD19-depleted stem cell transplant. The origin of the receptors is a male patient younger than 18 who had a stem cell transplant for acute lymphoblastic leukemia, so the T cells may come from the graft donor.

This clonotype has ten or more counts. This chain uses TRBV20-1 with TRBJ2-7; D call uncertain. CDR3 size: 13 residues. With 2 bases removed from V and 3 bases from J, the gap between germline ends came to 11 bases. Germline lookup yields CDR1 DFQATT and CDR2 SNEGSKA (reference sequence). CDR3 loop: CSARHPPSYEQYF. The CDR3 DNA follows: TGCAGTGCTAGACACCCTCCTAGCTACGAGCAGTACTTC.

This clonotype has a handful of counts. The V and J genes are TRBV7-6 and TRBJ1-2; 11 nucleotides line up with TRBD1. Germline CDR1 and CDR2: SGHVS and FNYEAQ. Trimming removed 5 bases from V and 4 bases from J; junction bases left unmatched: 12. The CDR3 length is 17 residues. CDR3 loop: CASSPRTGGETTYGYTF. The DNA of the CDR3 is TGTGCCAGCAGCCCTCGGACAGGGGGCGAGACTACCTATGGCTACACCTTC. Using reference TRBV7-6 and TRBJ1-2 for the parts outside the CDR3, the full variable domain is GAGVSQSPRYKVTKRGQDVALRCDPISGHVSLYWYRQALGQGPEFLTYFNYEAQQDKSGLPNDRFSAERPEGSISTLTIQRTEQRDSAMYRCASSPRTGGETTYGYTFGSGTRLTVV.

The rearrangement uses TRBV24-1 and TRBJ2-5; D unresolved. V was pared by 7 bases and J by 3 bases, with 11 bases between. The CDR3 runs 13 residues. Germline CDR1 and CDR2: KGHDR and SFDVKD. The CDR3: CATRVPEKETQYF. In nucleotides, the CDR3 is TGTGCCACCAGGGTACCTGAAAAAGAGACCCAGTACTTC.